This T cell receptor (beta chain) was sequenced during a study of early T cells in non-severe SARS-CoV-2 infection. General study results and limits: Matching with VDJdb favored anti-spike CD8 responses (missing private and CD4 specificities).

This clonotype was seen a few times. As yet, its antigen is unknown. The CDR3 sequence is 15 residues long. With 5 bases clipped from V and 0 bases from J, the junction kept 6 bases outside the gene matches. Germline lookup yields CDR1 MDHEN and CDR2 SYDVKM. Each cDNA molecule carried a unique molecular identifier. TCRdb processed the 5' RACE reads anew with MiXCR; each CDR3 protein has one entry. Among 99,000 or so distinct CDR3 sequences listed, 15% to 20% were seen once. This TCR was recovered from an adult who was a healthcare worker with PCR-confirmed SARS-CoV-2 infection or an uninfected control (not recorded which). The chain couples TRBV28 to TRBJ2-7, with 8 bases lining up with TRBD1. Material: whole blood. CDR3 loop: CASSPQGDRSYEQYF. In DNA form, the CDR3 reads TGTGCCAGCAGTCCACAGGGGGACCGCTCCTACGAGCAGTACTTC.